This T cell receptor beta chain appears in the sequencing data of a study of CD4+ T cells in melanoma. Overall study findings and caveats: A reported correlation linked neoantigen-specific CD4+ T cells to CD8+, macrophage and B cell function.

This clone was recorded only once. Its antigen is unidentified. The repertoire was sequenced with immunoSEQ multiplex PCR; TCRdb's copy has only in-frame clones and lacks some. The repertoire holds about 14,000 clones, with approximately 71% as singletons. The TCR comes from a human donor with melanoma. Sequences were obtained from cells from a culture (not recorded whether cultured in vitro).

CDR3 protein: CASRIRRRYTF. CDR3 DNA: TGTGCCAGCAGGATTCGGCGCCGCTACACCTTC. The rearrangement uses TRBV6-5 and TRBJ1-2, with unresolved D. Germline-derived CDR1 and CDR2 are MNHEY and SVGAGI. This CDR3 region has 11 residues. V dropped 6 bases and J dropped 9 bases, with 11 bases sitting between them.